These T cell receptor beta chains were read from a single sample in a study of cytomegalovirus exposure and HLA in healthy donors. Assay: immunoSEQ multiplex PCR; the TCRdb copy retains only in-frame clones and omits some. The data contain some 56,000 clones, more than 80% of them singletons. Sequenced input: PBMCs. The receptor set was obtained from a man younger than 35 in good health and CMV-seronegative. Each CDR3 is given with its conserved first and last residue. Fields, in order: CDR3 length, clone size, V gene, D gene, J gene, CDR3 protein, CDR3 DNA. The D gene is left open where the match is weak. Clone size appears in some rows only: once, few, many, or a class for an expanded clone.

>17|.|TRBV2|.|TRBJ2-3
CASAWTVDEGHTDTQYF
TGTGCCAGCGCTTGGACCGTCGACGAGGGACACACAGATACGCAGTATTTT
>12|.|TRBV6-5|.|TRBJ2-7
CASSSPGGLQYF
TGTGCCAGCAGTTCCCCCGGCGGGCTCCAGTACTTC
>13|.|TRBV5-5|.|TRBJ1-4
CASSLAYRRRLFF
TGTGCCAGCAGCTTGGCATACCGCCGGCGGCTGTTTTTT
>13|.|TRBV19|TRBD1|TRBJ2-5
CASSPRTGEVVYF
TGTGCCAGTAGTCCCCGGACAGGGGAGGTAGTGTACTTC
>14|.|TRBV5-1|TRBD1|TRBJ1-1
CASTSGTANTEAFF
TGCGCCAGCACTTCCGGGACAGCCAACACTGAAGCTTTCTTT
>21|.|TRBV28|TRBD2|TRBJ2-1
CASSLFVSGGWGDSSYNEQFF
TGTGCCAGCAGTTTATTCGTTAGCGGGGGTTGGGGAGACAGCTCCTACAATGAGCAGTTCTTC
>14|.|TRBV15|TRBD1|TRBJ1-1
CATSGDRDNTEAFF
TGTGCCACCAGCGGTGACAGGGATAACACTGAAGCTTTCTTT
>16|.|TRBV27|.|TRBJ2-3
CASSAIPGQATDTQYF
TGTGCCAGCAGTGCTATCCCGGGACAAGCCACAGATACGCAGTATTTT
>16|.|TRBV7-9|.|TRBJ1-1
CASSPIKGQMNTEAFF
TGTGCCAGCAGCCCGATTAAAGGACAAATGAACACTGAAGCTTTCTTT
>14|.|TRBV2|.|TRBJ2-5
CASSESVSGETQYF
TGTGCCAGCAGTGAATCAGTCTCCGGGGAGACCCAGTACTTC
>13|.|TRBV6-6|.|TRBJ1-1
CASSVYPGGEAFF
TGTGCCAGCAGTGTTTACCCGGGGGGTGAAGCTTTCTTT
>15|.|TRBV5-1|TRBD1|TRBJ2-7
CASSLGGGTGFEQYF
TGCGCCAGCAGCTTGGGAGGGGGGACAGGGTTCGAGCAGTACTTC
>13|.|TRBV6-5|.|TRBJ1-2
CASSRGASYGYTF
TGTGCCAGCAGTCGCGGGGCATCCTATGGCTACACCTTC
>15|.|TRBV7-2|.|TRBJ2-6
CASSPEASGANVLTF
TGTGCCAGCAGCCCAGAGGCCTCTGGGGCCAACGTCCTGACTTTC
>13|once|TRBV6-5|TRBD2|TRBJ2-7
CASTTGGVHEQYF
TGTGCCAGCACGACGGGGGGGGTCCACGAGCAGTACTTC
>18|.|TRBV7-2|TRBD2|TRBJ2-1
CASSKRTKAGEMGNEQFF
TGTGCCAGCAGCAAGCGGACTAAGGCGGGAGAGATGGGAAATGAGCAGTTCTTC
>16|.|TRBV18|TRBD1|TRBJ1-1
CASSPRQEGADTEAFF
TGTGCCAGCTCACCACGTCAAGAGGGGGCGGACACTGAAGCTTTCTTT
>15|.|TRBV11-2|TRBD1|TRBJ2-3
CASSSGQGMTDTQYF
TGTGCCAGCAGCTCAGGACAGGGGATGACAGATACGCAGTATTTT
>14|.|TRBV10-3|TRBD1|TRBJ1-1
CAINGAGGHTEAFF
TGTGCCATCAATGGGGCAGGGGGTCACACTGAAGCTTTCTTT
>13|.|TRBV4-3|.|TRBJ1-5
CASSQVANQPQHF
TGCGCCAGCAGCCAAGTGGCTAATCAGCCCCAGCATTTT
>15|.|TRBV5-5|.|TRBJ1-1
CASSTRQLLNTEAFF
TGTGCCAGCAGCACGCGACAGTTGTTAAACACTGAAGCTTTCTTT
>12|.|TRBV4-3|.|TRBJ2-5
CASSHLGKTQYF
TGCGCCAGCAGCCACCTAGGAAAGACCCAGTACTTC
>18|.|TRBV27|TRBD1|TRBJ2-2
CASSFSLGTGEGYGELFF
TGTGCCAGCAGTTTCTCCCTCGGGACAGGGGAGGGATACGGGGAGCTGTTTTTT
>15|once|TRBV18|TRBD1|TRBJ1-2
CASSPGTGLNYGYTF
TGTGCCAGCTCCCCCGGGACAGGGCTAAACTATGGCTACACCTTC
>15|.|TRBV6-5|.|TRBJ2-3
CASSLTAGDTDTQYF
TGTGCCAGCAGTTTAACGGCAGGGGATACAGATACGCAGTATTTT
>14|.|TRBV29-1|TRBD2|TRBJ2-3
CSVDLAGGLDTQYF
TGCAGCGTTGACCTAGCGGGAGGTTTAGATACGCAGTATTTT
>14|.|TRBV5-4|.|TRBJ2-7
CASSLGEQYYEQYF
TGTGCCAGCAGCTTGGGAGAACAGTACTACGAGCAGTACTTC
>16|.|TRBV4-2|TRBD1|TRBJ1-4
CASSPKSATGKEQLFF
TGTGCCAGCAGCCCTAAGTCCGCGACAGGGAAAGAACAACTGTTTTTT
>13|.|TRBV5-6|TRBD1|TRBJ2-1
CASSWTGRNEQFF
TGTGCCAGCAGCTGGACAGGGAGGAATGAGCAGTTCTTC
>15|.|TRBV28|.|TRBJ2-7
CASIPTGGYPYEQYF
TGTGCCAGCATCCCTACCGGGGGTTATCCCTACGAGCAGTACTTC
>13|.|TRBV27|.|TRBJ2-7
CASKQGGSYEQYF
TGTGCCAGCAAACAGGGGGGGTCCTACGAGCAGTACTTC
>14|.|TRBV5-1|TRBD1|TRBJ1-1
CASGEWQGDTEAFF
TGCGCCAGCGGAGAGTGGCAGGGGGACACTGAAGCTTTCTTT